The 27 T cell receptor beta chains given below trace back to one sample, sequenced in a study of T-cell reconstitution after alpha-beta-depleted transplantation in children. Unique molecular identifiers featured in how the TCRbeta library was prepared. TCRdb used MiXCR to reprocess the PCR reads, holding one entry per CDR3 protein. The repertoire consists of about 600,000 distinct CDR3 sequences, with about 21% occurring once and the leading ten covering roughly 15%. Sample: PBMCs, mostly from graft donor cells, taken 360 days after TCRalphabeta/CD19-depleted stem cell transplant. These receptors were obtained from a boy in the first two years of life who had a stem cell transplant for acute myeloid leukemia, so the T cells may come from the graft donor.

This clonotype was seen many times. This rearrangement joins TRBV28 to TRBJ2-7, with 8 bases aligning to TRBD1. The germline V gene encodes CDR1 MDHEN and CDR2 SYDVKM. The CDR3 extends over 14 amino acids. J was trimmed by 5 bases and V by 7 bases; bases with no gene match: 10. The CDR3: CASNGQGASHEQYV. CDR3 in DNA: TGTGCCAGCAACGGTCAGGGGGCGTCACACGAGCAGTACGTC.

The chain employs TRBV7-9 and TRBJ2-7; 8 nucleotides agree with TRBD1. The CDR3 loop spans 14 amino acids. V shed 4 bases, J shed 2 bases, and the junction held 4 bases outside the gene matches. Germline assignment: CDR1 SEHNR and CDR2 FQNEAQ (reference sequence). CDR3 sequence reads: CASSYSQGAYEQYF. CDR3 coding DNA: TGTGCCAGCAGCTATTCACAGGGGGCCTACGAGCAGTACTTC.

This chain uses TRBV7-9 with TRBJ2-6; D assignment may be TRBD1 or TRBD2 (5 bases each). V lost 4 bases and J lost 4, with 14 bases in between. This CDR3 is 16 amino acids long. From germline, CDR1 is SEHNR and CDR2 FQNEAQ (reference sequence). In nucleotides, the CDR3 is TGTGCCAGCAGCTCCACCAACGGGACCGGGGCCAACGTCCTGACTTTC. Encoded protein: CASSSTNGTGANVLTF.

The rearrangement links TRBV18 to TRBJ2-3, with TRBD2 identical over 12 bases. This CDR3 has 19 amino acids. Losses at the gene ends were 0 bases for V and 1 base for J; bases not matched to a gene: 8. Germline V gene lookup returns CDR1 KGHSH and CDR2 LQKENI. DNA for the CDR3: TGTGCCAGCTCACCACCGAGTTCTAGCGGGGGGGCCGGCACAGATACGCAGTATTTT. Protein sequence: CASSPPSSSGGAGTDTQYF.

CDR3 sequence reads: CASSLWKRVAGELFF. DNA of the CDR3: TGTGCCAGCAGCTTGTGGAAGAGGGTGGCCGGGGAGCTGTTTTTT. The rearrangement joins TRBV5-5 to TRBJ2-2; a weak D match, TRBD2 (5 bases). This CDR3 region has 15 residues. The germline CDR1 and CDR2 sequences are SGHKS and YYEKEE (reference sequence). V lost 1 base, J lost 6 bases, and 13 bases lay in between.

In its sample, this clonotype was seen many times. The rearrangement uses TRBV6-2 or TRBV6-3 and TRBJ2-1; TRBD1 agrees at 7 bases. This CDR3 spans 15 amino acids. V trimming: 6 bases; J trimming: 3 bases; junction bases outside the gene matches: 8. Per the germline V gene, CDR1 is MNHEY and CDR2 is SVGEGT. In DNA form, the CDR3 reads TGTGCCAGCAGAAAGGGACAGCCAAGCTACAATGAGCAGTTCTTC. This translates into CASRKGQPSYNEQFF.

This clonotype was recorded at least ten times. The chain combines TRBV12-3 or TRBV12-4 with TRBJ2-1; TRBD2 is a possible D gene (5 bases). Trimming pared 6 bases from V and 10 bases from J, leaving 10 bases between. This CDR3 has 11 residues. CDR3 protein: CASSPLAEQFF. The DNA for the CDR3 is TGTGCCAGCAGCCCGTTAGCGGAGCAGTTCTTC.

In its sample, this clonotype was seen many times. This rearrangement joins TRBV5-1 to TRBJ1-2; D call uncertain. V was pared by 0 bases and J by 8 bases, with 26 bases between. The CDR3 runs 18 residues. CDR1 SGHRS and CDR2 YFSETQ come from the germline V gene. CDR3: CASSLASAPTLQVVGYTF. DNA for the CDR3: TGCGCCAGCAGCTTGGCCTCGGCCCCGACCCTCCAAGTGGTCGGCTACACCTTC.

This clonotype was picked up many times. This CDR3 is CASSQYGGVQETQYF. As DNA, the CDR3 is TGTGCCAGCAGCCAATATGGGGGGGTCCAAGAGACCCAGTACTTC. The V and J genes are TRBV7-2 and TRBJ2-5, with 7 bases identical to TRBD2. Germline CDR1 SGHTA, CDR2 FQGNSA. Trimming cost V 5 bases and J 1 base; bases outside gene matches: 7. CDR3 length equals 15 residues.

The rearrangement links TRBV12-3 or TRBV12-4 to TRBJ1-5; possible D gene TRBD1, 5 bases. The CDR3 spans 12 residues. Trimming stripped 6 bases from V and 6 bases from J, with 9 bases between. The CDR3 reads CASRRDFQPQHF. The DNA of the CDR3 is TGTGCCAGCAGGCGGGACTTTCAGCCCCAGCATTTT.

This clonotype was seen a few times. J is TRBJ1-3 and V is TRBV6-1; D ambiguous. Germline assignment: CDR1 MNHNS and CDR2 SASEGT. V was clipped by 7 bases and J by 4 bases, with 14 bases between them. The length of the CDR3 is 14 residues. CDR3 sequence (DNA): TGTGCCAGCACCCCACAAGTCCCGGGAAACACCATATATTTT. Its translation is CASTPQVPGNTIYF.

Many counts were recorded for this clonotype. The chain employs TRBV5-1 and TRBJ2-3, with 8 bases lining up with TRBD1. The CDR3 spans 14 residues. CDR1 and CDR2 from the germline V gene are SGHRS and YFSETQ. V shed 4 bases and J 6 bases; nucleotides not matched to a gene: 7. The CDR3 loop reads CASSGRQGWDTQYF. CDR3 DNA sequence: TGCGCCAGCAGCGGTCGACAGGGGTGGGATACGCAGTATTTT. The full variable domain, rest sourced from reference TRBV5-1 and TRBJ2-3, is KAGVTQTPRYLIKTRGQQVTLSCSPISGHRSVSWYQQTPGQGLQFLFEYFSETQRNKGNFPGRFSGRQFSNSRSEMNVSTLELGDSALYLCASSGRQGWDTQYFGPGTRLTVL.

The CDR3 DNA is TGTGCCAGCAGTGATTTAGGACAGGGGCCCTACAATGAGCAGTTCTTC. It is translated as CASSDLGQGPYNEQFF. This rearrangement joins TRBV2 to TRBJ2-1; 9 bases agree with TRBD1. Germline V gene lookup returns CDR1 SNHLY and CDR2 FYNNEI. Trimming cost V 3 bases and J 2 bases; bases outside gene matches: 5. The length of the CDR3 is 16 residues.

The CDR3 bases are TGCGCCAGCAGCTTGGCCGAGGGAGGGAGCACAGATACGCAGTATTTT. This gives the protein CASSLAEGGSTDTQYF. This rearrangement joins TRBV5-1 to TRBJ2-3; 7 bases match TRBD2. J was trimmed by 0 bases and V by 0 bases; bases with no gene match: 4. The CDR3 extends over 16 amino acids. Germline V lookup: CDR1 SGHRS, CDR2 YFSETQ.

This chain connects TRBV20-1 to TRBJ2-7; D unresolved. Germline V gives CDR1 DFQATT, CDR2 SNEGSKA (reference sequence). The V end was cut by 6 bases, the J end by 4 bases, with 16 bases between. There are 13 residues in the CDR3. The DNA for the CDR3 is TGCAGTGCACGAGACATCTCCCTATACGAGCAGTACTTC. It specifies CSARDISLYEQYF.

The CDR3 nucleotides are TGCAGTGCTAGACTAAATGAAAAACTGTTTTTT. Translation: CSARLNEKLFF. V usage is TRBV20-1 and J usage is TRBJ1-4; D gene unclear. Trimming cost V 2 bases and J 5 bases, with 3 bases left between them. The CDR3 sequence is 11 residues long. Germline assignment: CDR1 DFQATT and CDR2 SNEGSKA (reference sequence).

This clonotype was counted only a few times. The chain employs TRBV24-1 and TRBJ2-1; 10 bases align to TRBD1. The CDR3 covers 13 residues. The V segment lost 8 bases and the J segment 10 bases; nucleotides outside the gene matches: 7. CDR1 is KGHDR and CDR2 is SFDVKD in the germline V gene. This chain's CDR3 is CATTGQGEGEQFF. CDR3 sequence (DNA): TGTGCCACCACTGGACAGGGGGAGGGGGAGCAGTTCTTC.

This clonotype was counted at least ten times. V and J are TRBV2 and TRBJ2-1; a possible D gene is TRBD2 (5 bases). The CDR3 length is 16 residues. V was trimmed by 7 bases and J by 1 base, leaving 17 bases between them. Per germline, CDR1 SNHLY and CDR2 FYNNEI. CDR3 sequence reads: CASIGDPGISYNEQFF. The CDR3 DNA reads TGTGCCAGCATAGGCGACCCCGGGATTTCCTACAATGAGCAGTTCTTC.

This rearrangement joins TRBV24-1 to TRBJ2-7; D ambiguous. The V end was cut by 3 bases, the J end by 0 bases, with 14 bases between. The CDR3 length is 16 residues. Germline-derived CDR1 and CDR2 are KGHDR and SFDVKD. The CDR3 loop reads CATSDPSRTDSYEQYF. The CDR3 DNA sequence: TGTGCCACCAGTGATCCATCCCGGACGGACTCCTACGAGCAGTACTTC.

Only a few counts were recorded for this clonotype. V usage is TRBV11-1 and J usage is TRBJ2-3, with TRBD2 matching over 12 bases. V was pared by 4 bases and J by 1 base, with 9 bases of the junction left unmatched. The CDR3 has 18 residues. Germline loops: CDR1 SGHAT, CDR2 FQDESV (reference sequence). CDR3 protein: CASSSKLAGGPGTDTQYF. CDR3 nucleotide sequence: TGTGCCAGCAGCTCAAAACTAGCGGGGGGACCAGGCACAGATACGCAGTATTTT.

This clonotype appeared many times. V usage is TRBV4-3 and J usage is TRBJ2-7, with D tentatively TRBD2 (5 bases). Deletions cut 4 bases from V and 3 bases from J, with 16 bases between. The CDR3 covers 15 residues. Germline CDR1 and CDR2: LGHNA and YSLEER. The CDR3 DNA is TGCGCCAGCAGCCGGACCGTGAACGGAGGCTACGAGCAGTACTTC. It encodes CASSRTVNGGYEQYF.

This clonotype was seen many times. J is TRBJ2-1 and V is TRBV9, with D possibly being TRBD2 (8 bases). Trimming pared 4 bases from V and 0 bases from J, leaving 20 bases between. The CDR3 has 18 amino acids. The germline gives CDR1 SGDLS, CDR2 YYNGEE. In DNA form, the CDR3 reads TGTGCCAGCAGCTCACGGGGGGGCAGGGGGGACTCCTACAATGAGCAGTTCTTC. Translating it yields CASSSRGGRGDSYNEQFF.

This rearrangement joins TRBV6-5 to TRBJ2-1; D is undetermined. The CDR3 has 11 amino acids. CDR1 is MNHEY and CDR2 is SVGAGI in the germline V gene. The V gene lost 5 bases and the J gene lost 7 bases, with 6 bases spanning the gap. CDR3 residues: CASSDTNEQFF. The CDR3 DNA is TGTGCCAGCAGTGATACGAATGAGCAGTTCTTC.

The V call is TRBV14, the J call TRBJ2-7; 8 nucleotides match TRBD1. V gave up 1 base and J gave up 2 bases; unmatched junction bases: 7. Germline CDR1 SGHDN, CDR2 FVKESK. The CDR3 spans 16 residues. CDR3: CASSQAPGQATYEQYF. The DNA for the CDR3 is TGTGCCAGCAGCCAAGCCCCGGGACAGGCCACCTACGAGCAGTACTTC. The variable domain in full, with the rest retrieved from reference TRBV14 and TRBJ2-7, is EAGVTQFPSHSVIEKGQTVTLRCDPISGHDNLYWYRRVMGKEIKFLLHFVKESKQDESGMPNNRFLAERTGGTYSTLKVQPAELEDSGVYFCASSQAPGQATYEQYFGPGTRLTVT.

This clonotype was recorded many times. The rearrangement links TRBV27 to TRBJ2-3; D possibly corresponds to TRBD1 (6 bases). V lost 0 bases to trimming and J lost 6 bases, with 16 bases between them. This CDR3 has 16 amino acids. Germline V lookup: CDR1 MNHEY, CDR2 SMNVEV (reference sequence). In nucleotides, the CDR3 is TGTGCCAGCAGTTTATCCAGGGGAGTCGAGGCGGATACGCAGTATTTT. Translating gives CASSLSRGVEADTQYF.

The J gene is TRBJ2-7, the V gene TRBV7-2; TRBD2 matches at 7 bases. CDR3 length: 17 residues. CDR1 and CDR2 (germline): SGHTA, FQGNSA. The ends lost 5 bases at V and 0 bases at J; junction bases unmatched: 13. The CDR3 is CASSPTPTSAASYEQYF. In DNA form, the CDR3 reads TGTGCCAGCAGCCCCACGCCCACTAGCGCGGCCTCCTACGAGCAGTACTTC.

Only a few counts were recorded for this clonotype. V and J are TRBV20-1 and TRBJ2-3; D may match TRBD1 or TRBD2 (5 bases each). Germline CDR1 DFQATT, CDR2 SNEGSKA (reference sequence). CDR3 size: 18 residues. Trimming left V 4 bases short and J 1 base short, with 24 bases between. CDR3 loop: CSATFPRDRGQGTDTQYF. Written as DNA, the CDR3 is TGCAGTGCTACCTTTCCTCGGGACCGGGGTCAGGGCACAGATACGCAGTATTTT.